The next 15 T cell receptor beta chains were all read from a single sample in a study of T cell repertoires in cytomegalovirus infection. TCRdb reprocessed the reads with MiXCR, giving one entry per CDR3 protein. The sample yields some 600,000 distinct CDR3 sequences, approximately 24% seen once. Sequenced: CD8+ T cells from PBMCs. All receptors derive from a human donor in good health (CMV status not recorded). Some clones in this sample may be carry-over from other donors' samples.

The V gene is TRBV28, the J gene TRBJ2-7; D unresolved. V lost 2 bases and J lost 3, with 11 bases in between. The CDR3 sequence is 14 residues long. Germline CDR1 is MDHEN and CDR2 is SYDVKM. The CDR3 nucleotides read TGTGCCAGCAGTTTAGACCTCAACTACTACGAGCAGTACGTC. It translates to CASSLDLNYYEQYV.

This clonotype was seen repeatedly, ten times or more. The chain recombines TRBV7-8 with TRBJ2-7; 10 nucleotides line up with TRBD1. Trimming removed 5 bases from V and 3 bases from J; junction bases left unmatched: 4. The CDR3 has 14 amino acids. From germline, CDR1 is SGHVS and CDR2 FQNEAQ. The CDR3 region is CASSPRTGGYEQYV. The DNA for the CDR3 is TGTGCCAGCAGCCCCAGGACAGGGGGCTACGAGCAGTACGTC.

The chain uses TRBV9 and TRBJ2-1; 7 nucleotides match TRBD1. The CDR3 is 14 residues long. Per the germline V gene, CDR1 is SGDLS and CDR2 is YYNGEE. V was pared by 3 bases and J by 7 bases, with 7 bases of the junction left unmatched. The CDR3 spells CASSAGQFGNEQFF. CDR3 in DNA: TGTGCCAGCAGCGCGGGACAGTTCGGGAATGAGCAGTTCTTC. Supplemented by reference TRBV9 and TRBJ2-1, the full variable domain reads DSGVTQTPKHLITATGQRVTLRCSPRSGDLSVYWYQQSLDQGLQFLIQYYNGEERAKGNILERFSAQQFPDLHSELNLSSLELGDSALYFCASSAGQFGNEQFFGPGTRLTVL.

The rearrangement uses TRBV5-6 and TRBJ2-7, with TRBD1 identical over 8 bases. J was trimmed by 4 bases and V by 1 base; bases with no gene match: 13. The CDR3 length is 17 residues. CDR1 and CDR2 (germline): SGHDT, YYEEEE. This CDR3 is CASSLIMSSGGGYEQYV. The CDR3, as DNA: TGTGCCAGCAGCTTGATTATGTCGTCAGGGGGCGGTTACGAGCAGTACGTC.

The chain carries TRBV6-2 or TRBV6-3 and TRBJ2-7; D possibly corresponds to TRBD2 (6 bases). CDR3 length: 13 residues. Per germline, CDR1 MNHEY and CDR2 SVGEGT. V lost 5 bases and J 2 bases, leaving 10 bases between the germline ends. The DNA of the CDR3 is TGTGCCAGCAGTCCGGGGGTCGCCTACGAGCAGTACGTC. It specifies CASSPGVAYEQYV.

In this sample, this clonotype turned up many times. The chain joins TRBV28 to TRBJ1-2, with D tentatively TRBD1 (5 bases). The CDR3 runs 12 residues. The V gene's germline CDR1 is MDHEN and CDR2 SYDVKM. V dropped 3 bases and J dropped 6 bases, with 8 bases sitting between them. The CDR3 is CASSFGTNGYTF. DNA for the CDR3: TGTGCCAGCAGTTTCGGGACTAATGGCTACACCTTC.

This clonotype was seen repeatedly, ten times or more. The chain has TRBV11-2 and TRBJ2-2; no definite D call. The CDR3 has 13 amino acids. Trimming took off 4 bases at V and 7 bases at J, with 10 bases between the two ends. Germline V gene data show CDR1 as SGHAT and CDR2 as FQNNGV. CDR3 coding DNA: TGTGCCAGCAGCTACGGTCCCGTCGGGGAGCTGTTTTTT. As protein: CASSYGPVGELFF.

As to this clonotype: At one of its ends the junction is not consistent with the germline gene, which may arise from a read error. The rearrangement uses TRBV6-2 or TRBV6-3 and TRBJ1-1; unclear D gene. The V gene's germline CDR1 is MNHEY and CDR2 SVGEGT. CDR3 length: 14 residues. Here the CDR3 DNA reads TGTGCCGGCAGTTACGGTTTCGGGAACACTGAAGCTTTCTTT. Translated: CAGSYGFGNTEAFF.

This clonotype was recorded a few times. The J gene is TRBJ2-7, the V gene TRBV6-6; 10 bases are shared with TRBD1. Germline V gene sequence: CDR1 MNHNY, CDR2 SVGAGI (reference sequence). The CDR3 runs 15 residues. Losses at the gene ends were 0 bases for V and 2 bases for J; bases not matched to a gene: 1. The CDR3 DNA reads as TGTGCCAGCAGTTACTCGGACAGGGGGACCTACGAGCAGTACGTC. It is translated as CASSYSDRGTYEQYV.

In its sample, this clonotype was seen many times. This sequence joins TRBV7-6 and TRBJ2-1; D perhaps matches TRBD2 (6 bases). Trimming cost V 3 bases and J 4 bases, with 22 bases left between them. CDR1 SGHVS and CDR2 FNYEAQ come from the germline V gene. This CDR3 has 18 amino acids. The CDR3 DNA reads TGTGCCAGCAGCTTTCCCGGGGGTCCACAAGGTAGTTACAATGAGCAGTTCTTC. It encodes CASSFPGGPQGSYNEQFF. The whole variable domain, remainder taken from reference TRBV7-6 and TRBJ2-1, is GAGVSQSPRYKVTKRGQDVALRCDPISGHVSLYWYRQALGQGPEFLTYFNYEAQQDKSGLPNDRFSAERPEGSISTLTIQRTEQRDSAMYRCASSFPGGPQGSYNEQFFGPGTRLTVL.

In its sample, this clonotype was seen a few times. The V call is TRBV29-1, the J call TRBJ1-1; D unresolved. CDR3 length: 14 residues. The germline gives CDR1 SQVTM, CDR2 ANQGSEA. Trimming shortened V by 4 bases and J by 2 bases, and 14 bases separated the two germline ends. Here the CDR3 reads CSVVVPFLNTEAFF. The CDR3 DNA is TGCAGCGTTGTGGTCCCATTCCTTAACACTGAAGCTTTCTTT.

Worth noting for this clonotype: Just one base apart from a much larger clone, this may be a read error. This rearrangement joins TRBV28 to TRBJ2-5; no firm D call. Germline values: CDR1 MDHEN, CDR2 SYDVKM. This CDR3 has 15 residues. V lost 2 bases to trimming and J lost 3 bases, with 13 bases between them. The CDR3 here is CASSLPSPYKETQYF. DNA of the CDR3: TGTGCCAGCAGTTTACCTTCCCCGTACAAAGAGACCCAGTACTTC. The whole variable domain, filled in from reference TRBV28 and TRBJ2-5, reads DVKVTQSSRYLVKRTGEKVFLECVQDMDHENMFWYRQDPGLGLRLIYFSYDVKMKEKGDIPEGYSVSREKKERFSLILESASTNQTSMYLCASSLPSPYKETQYFGPGTRLLVL.

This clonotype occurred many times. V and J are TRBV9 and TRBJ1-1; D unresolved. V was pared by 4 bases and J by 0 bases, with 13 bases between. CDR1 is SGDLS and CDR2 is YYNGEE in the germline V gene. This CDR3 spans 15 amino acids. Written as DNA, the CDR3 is TGTGCCAGCAGCCCTCTCTTGACGGTGAACACTGAAGCTTTCTTT. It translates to CASSPLLTVNTEAFF.

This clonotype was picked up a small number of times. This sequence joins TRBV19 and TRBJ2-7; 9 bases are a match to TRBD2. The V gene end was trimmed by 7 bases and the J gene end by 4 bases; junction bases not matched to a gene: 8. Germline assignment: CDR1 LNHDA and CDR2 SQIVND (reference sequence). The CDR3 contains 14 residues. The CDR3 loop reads CASKETSGKYEQYF. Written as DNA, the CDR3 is TGTGCCAGTAAGGAGACTAGCGGAAAATACGAGCAGTACTTC.

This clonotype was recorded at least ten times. CDR3 DNA sequence: TGTGCCAGCAGTCAACTGGGACAGAGCAACACTGAAGCTTTCTTT. As protein: CASSQLGQSNTEAFF. The genes are TRBV28 and TRBJ1-1; 7 nucleotides agree with TRBD1. The CDR3 spans 15 residues. CDR1 is MDHEN, CDR2 SYDVKM, per germline. The J segment lost 2 bases and the V segment lost 5 bases, leaving 8 bases of the junction unmatched. The entire variable domain, with the rest obtained from reference TRBV28 and TRBJ1-1, is as follows: DVKVTQSSRYLVKRTGEKVFLECVQDMDHENMFWYRQDPGLGLRLIYFSYDVKMKEKGDIPEGYSVSREKKERFSLILESASTNQTSMYLCASSQLGQSNTEAFFGQGTRLTVV.